A single sample gave rise to the 21 T cell receptor beta chains below, sequenced in a study of cytomegalovirus exposure and HLA in healthy donors. Vbeta (60) and Jbeta (13) primers were used in the PCR. Sequencing was performed with immunoSEQ multiplex PCR; in TCRdb, only in-frame clones are kept and a portion is missing. The sample holds some 120,000 clones. The source material was PBMCs. The source is a man aged 30 to 39 in good health and CMV-seronegative.

The J gene is TRBJ2-1, the V gene TRBV28, with 12 bases lining up with TRBD1. The CDR3 covers 14 residues. J lost 9 bases, V lost 4 bases, and 4 bases had no gene match. Germline lookup yields CDR1 MDHEN and CDR2 SYDVKM. CDR3 in amino acids: CASSWDRGRSEQFF. CDR3 nucleotide sequence: TGTGCCAGCAGTTGGGACAGGGGGCGGTCTGAGCAGTTCTTC.

The V gene is TRBV6-5, the J gene TRBJ2-2, with D possibly matching TRBD2 (5 bases). Germline V lookup: CDR1 MNHEY, CDR2 SVGAGI. Trimming pared 4 bases from V and 4 bases from J, leaving 16 bases between. The CDR3 sequence is 16 residues long. CDR3 sequence: CASSSIRDGSTGELFF. The CDR3 DNA sequence: TGTGCCAGCAGTTCCATAAGGGATGGGAGCACCGGGGAGCTGTTTTTT.

The V gene is TRBV9, the J gene TRBJ2-2; the D is unclear. Germline CDR1 SGDLS, CDR2 YYNGEE. The V gene lost 2 bases and the J gene lost 2 bases, with 7 bases spanning the gap. The CDR3 spans 14 residues. The CDR3 sequence is CASSVLYNTGELFF. The CDR3 coding sequence is TGTGCCAGCAGCGTCCTCTACAACACCGGGGAGCTGTTTTTT. The full variable domain, its missing parts supplied by reference TRBV9 and TRBJ2-2, is DSGVTQTPKHLITATGQRVTLRCSPRSGDLSVYWYQQSLDQGLQFLIQYYNGEERAKGNILERFSAQQFPDLHSELNLSSLELGDSALYFCASSVLYNTGELFFGEGSRLTVL.

This rearrangement joins TRBV4-3 to TRBJ1-2; D unresolved. This CDR3 region has 14 residues. Trimming stripped 0 bases from V and 2 bases from J, with 7 bases between. Germline V lookup: CDR1 LGHNA, CDR2 YSLEER. CDR3 protein: CASSQDRWNYGYTF. CDR3 DNA sequence: TGCGCCAGCAGCCAAGATCGGTGGAACTATGGCTACACCTTC.

This chain connects TRBV23-1 to TRBJ2-1, with TRBD2 matching 8 bases. TRBV23-1 is an ORF, with its function uncertain. The CDR3 runs to 16 residues. With 4 bases clipped from V and 6 bases from J, the junction kept 11 bases outside the gene matches. The CDR3 region has the DNA TGCGCCAGCAGTCGGGAAGCGGGAGTTTCAGTCAATGAGCAGTTCTTC. This sequence encodes CASSREAGVSVNEQFF.

The chain recombines TRBV30 with TRBJ2-1; 8 bases align to TRBD2. This CDR3 spans 15 amino acids. From germline, CDR1 is GTSNPN and CDR2 SVGIG (reference sequence). V lost 0 bases, J lost 4 bases, and 5 bases stayed unmatched. The CDR3 nucleotides are TGTGCCTGGAGTGTGGATAGCGGGGTGTACAATGAGCAGTTCTTC. This sequence encodes CAWSVDSGVYNEQFF.

This rearrangement joins TRBV7-2 to TRBJ1-4; 9 bases are a match to TRBD1. Germline-derived CDR1 and CDR2 are SGHTA and FQGNSA. CDR3 length: 16 residues. J gave up 5 bases and V 5 bases, and 9 bases lay outside the gene matches. This CDR3 is CASSPDLDRGNEKLFF. The CDR3 region has the DNA TGTGCCAGCAGCCCCGACTTGGACAGGGGAAATGAAAAACTGTTTTTT.

This chain uses TRBV7-2 with TRBJ2-4; 9 nucleotides line up with TRBD1. The CDR3 has 15 amino acids. Trimming at V came to 2 bases and at J to 7 bases, leaving 6 bases not matched to a gene. Germline V gene lookup returns CDR1 SGHTA and CDR2 FQGNSA. The CDR3: CASSLRAGTGNIQYF. Here the CDR3 DNA reads TGTGCCAGCAGCTTACGCGCCGGGACAGGGAACATTCAGTACTTC.

This chain links TRBV15 with TRBJ2-7; 8 bases agree with TRBD1. This CDR3 has 15 residues. The germline CDR1 and CDR2 sequences are LNHNV and YYDKDF (reference sequence). V gave up 5 bases and J gave up 2 bases; unmatched junction bases: 8. The CDR3 is CATSGRDRPAYEQYF. The CDR3 nucleotides read TGTGCCACCAGCGGCCGGGACAGGCCAGCCTACGAGCAGTACTTC.

CDR3 region: CASSIGDRQETQYF. CDR3 DNA: TGTGCCAGTAGTATAGGGGACAGGCAAGAGACCCAGTACTTC. This chain uses TRBV19 with TRBJ2-5, with 8 bases fitting TRBD1. The germline CDR1 and CDR2 sequences are LNHDA and SQIVND (reference sequence). This CDR3 region has 14 residues. The J segment lost 2 bases and the V segment lost 1 base, leaving 0 bases of the junction unmatched.

The rearrangement uses TRBV7-8 and TRBJ2-2, with D unresolved. The V gene lost 8 bases and the J gene lost 1 base, with 14 bases spanning the gap. The length of the CDR3 is 15 residues. Germline-derived CDR1 and CDR2 are SGHVS and FQNEAQ. The DNA of the CDR3 is TGTGCCAGCGAAGAGCAACCTCTGAACACCGGGGAGCTGTTTTTT. Its protein product is CASEEQPLNTGELFF.

The V and J genes are TRBV27 and TRBJ2-1; D possibly corresponds to TRBD1 (5 bases). Germline CDR1 is MNHEY and CDR2 is SMNVEV (reference sequence). The CDR3 has 18 amino acids. V shed 6 bases and J shed 0 bases, with 21 bases lying between them. CDR3 sequence (DNA): TGTGCCAGCAGCTACAGGCCTCACGACGTGACCTCCTACAATGAGCAGTTCTTC. Translated: CASSYRPHDVTSYNEQFF.

The V gene is TRBV11-2, the J gene TRBJ1-5; no firm D call. Deletions cut 2 bases from V and 6 bases from J, with 8 bases between. CDR1 is SGHAT, CDR2 FQNNGV, per germline. This CDR3 contains 13 residues. The CDR3 sequence is CASSLSLVQPQHF. The CDR3 DNA follows: TGTGCCAGCAGCTTATCTCTCGTTCAGCCCCAGCATTTT.

This rearrangement joins TRBV21-1 to TRBJ2-5; the table's D call, TRBD1, was not checked against the DNA. TRBV21-1 is flagged as a pseudogene. The length of the CDR3 is 16 residues. The CDR3 DNA follows: TGTGCCAGCAGCAACAGGGACAGGGATCAAGTAGAGACCCAGTACTTC. This gives the protein CASSNRDRDQVETQYF.

The gene calls are TRBV28 and TRBJ2-1, with D possibly TRBD1 on 5 matching bases. The length of the CDR3 is 15 residues. The V end lost 6 bases, the J end lost 1 base, and 13 bases lay between the germline ends. Germline CDR1 and CDR2: MDHEN and SYDVKM. The CDR3 DNA reads TGTGCCAGCAGCTGGCGCGACAGATCCTACAATGAGCAGTTCTTC. This sequence encodes CASSWRDRSYNEQFF.

The chain joins TRBV7-9 to TRBJ1-1, with D possibly matching TRBD1 (6 bases). Germline-derived CDR1 and CDR2 are SEHNR and FQNEAQ (reference sequence). The V end was cut by 5 bases, the J end by 7 bases, with 11 bases between. The CDR3 has 12 residues. CDR3 coding DNA: TGTGCCAGCAGCGCAGGGGCCTTTGAAGCTTTCTTT. Amino acid sequence: CASSAGAFEAFF. Using reference TRBV7-9 and TRBJ1-1 for the parts outside the CDR3, the full variable domain is DTGVSQNPRHKITKRGQNVTFRCDPISEHNRLYWYRQTLGQGPEFLTYFQNEAQLEKSRLLSDRFSAERPKGSFSTLEIQRTEQGDSAMYLCASSAGAFEAFFGQGTRLTVV.

The chain is built from TRBV7-9 and TRBJ2-3; D unclear. The CDR3 consists of 13 residues. Trimming took 1 base from V and 3 from J, leaving 5 bases between them. Germline V gives CDR1 SEHNR, CDR2 FQNEAQ (reference sequence). The CDR3 DNA reads TGTGCCAGCAGCTTAGTACTTACAGATACGCAGTATTTT. The encoded protein is CASSLVLTDTQYF. Variable domain in full (rest from reference TRBV7-9 and TRBJ2-3): DTGVSQNPRHKITKRGQNVTFRCDPISEHNRLYWYRQTLGQGPEFLTYFQNEAQLEKSRLLSDRFSAERPKGSFSTLEIQRTEQGDSAMYLCASSLVLTDTQYFGPGTRLTVL.

V usage is TRBV9 and J usage is TRBJ1-1; TRBD1 might be the D (5 bases). The ends were cut back, 4 bases at V and 1 base at J, with 11 bases in the middle. The CDR3 covers 14 residues. Germline loops: CDR1 SGDLS, CDR2 YYNGEE. CDR3 in amino acids: CASSRGWGNTEAFF. DNA for the CDR3: TGTGCCAGCAGCAGGGGCTGGGGGAACACTGAAGCTTTCTTT.

The chain carries TRBV5-6 and TRBJ2-1, with D perhaps TRBD1 (5 bases). V shed 4 bases and J shed 0 bases, with 11 bases lying between them. Looked up from germline, CDR1 is SGHDT and CDR2 is YYEEEE. The CDR3 is 15 residues long. CDR3 sequence (DNA): TGTGCCAGCAGCCTTAGGACATTCTCCTACAATGAGCAGTTCTTC. Translating gives CASSLRTFSYNEQFF.

The chain uses TRBV29-1 and TRBJ2-1; 8 bases align to TRBD1. This CDR3 region has 14 residues. The V gene end was trimmed by 8 bases and the J gene end by 9 bases; junction bases not matched to a gene: 15. Germline CDR1 reads SQVTM; CDR2 reads ANQGSEA. The CDR3 bases are TGCAGCACCAGAGAGACAGGGGCGGTGGGTGAGCAGTTCTTC. Translated, it gives CSTRETGAVGEQFF.

The chain combines TRBV4-3 with TRBJ2-1; D might be TRBD1 (5 bases). Per germline, CDR1 LGHNA and CDR2 YSLEER. The V end was cut by 4 bases, the J end by 1 base, with 11 bases between. This CDR3 spans 15 amino acids. As DNA, the CDR3 is TGCGCCAGCAGCCGGGGCGTCGGATCCTACAATGAGCAGTTCTTC. The encoded protein is CASSRGVGSYNEQFF.